Each of the 31 T cell receptor beta chains below was sequenced from the same sample in a study of radiotherapy plus CTLA-4 blockade in lung cancer. Sequencing was performed with immunoSEQ multiplex PCR; in TCRdb, only in-frame clones are kept and a portion is missing. The profile shows about 60,000 clones, 77% of them singletons. The source material was peripheral blood, sampled from a patient treated with radiotherapy plus ipilimumab. The receptors were gathered from a human donor with non-small cell lung cancer who had a partial response to radiotherapy plus ipilimumab.

The chain has TRBV21-1 and TRBJ2-6; TRBD1 is the table's D call, not checked against the DNA. TRBV21-1 is noted as a pseudogene. CDR3 size: 17 residues. The DNA of the CDR3 is TGTGCCAGCAGCCAGAGGACAGGAAGCTCTGGGGCCAACGTCCTGACTTTC. As protein: CASSQRTGSSGANVLTF.

There are a few counts of this clone. V usage is TRBV10-1 and J usage is TRBJ2-7; D uncertain. Germline V gene sequence: CDR1 WNHNN, CDR2 SYGVQD (reference sequence). This CDR3 is 13 amino acids long. Trimming shortened V by 2 bases and J by 3 bases, and 8 bases separated the two germline ends. The CDR3 DNA follows: TGCGCCAGCAGTGAGGCAGGTGACTACGAGCAGTACTTC. It yields the protein CASSEAGDYEQYF.

V gene TRBV5-1 combines with J gene TRBJ1-1; D is uncertain. Trimming took off 1 base at V and 1 base at J, with 8 bases between the two ends. The length of the CDR3 is 14 residues. The germline CDR1 and CDR2 sequences are SGHRS and YFSETQ. This CDR3 is CASSLFAGNTEAFF. The CDR3 DNA sequence: TGCGCCAGCAGCTTGTTTGCGGGGAACACTGAAGCTTTCTTT. The full variable domain, its missing parts supplied by reference TRBV5-1 and TRBJ1-1, is KAGVTQTPRYLIKTRGQQVTLSCSPISGHRSVSWYQQTPGQGLQFLFEYFSETQRNKGNFPGRFSGRQFSNSRSEMNVSTLELGDSALYLCASSLFAGNTEAFFGQGTRLTVV.

A few counts support this clone. The chain uses TRBV6-6 and TRBJ1-5; weak D call: TRBD1 (5 bases). The V gene's germline CDR1 is MNHNY and CDR2 SVGAGI (reference sequence). V gave up 5 bases and J gave up 2 bases, with 10 bases separating them. This CDR3 contains 14 residues. The CDR3 DNA reads TGTGCCAGCAGTGGGGGACTCGGCAATCAGCCCCAGCATTTT. It specifies CASSGGLGNQPQHF.

The gene calls are TRBV7-2 and TRBJ1-6; D unclear. Trimming removed 1 base from V and 5 bases from J, with 9 bases in between. Germline V lookup: CDR1 SGHTA, CDR2 FQGNSA. The CDR3 runs to 15 residues. CDR3: CASSLDGVDNSPLHF. For the CDR3, the DNA is TGTGCCAGCAGCTTAGACGGAGTCGATAATTCACCCCTCCACTTT.

The chain is built from TRBV9 and TRBJ2-5; a possible D gene is TRBD2 (5 bases). The J call may be in error: the DNA end matches TRBJ2-7 better. Looked up from germline, CDR1 is SGDLS and CDR2 is YYNGEE. This CDR3 comprises 15 residues. CDR3 amino acids: CASSVETDSASEQYF. The DNA of the CDR3 is TGTGCCAGCAGCGTAGAAACGGACTCGGCCTCCGAGCAGTACTTC.

This sequence joins TRBV7-2 and TRBJ2-1; 15 nucleotides align to TRBD2. V lost 6 bases to trimming and J lost 6 bases; unmatched junction nucleotides: 9. Per germline, CDR1 SGHTA and CDR2 FQGNSA. This CDR3 spans 17 amino acids. The CDR3: CASRGQGLAGGSNEQFF. CDR3 sequence (DNA): TGTGCCAGCAGGGGGCAGGGACTAGCGGGGGGTAGCAATGAGCAGTTCTTC.

This chain joins TRBV7-8 and TRBJ2-7; 7 bases map to TRBD1. This CDR3 region has 14 residues. In germline, CDR1 is SGHVS, CDR2 FQNEAQ. The junction had 5 bases not matched to a gene; V was cut back by 5 bases and J by 1 base. In DNA, the CDR3 is TGTGCCAGCAGCCAAGGGACAGTTTCCTACGAGCAGTACTTC. This gives the protein CASSQGTVSYEQYF.

The V gene is TRBV5-6, the J gene TRBJ1-3, with 7 bases matching TRBD1. CDR3 length: 14 amino acids. V was pared by 3 bases and J by 8 bases, with 8 bases of the junction left unmatched. Per the germline V gene, CDR1 is SGHDT and CDR2 is YYEEEE. For the CDR3, the DNA is TGTGCCAGCAGCTCTAAAACAGGGGAAGACACCATATATTTT. Its protein product is CASSSKTGEDTIYF.

The chain is built from TRBV5-3 and TRBJ1-1; 10 nucleotides agree with TRBD1. TRBV5-3 is identified as an open reading frame with a role that is uncertain. The CDR3 loop spans 20 amino acids. Losses at the gene ends were 3 bases for V and 1 base for J; bases not matched to a gene: 18. In DNA, the CDR3 is TGTGCCAGAAGCTCCTCCCAGACCCGGGACAGGGGAAGGAGGAACACTGAAGCTTTCTTT. Its protein is CARSSSQTRDRGRRNTEAFF.

The genes are TRBV9 and TRBJ1-1, with D possibly matching TRBD1 (5 bases). V dropped 3 bases and J dropped 1 base, with 13 bases sitting between them. The CDR3 sequence is 15 residues long. Germline lookup yields CDR1 SGDLS and CDR2 YYNGEE. The DNA for the CDR3 is TGTGCCAGCAGCGCTTGGCGGGGCCAGAACACTGAAGCTTTCTTT. This translates into CASSAWRGQNTEAFF. The variable domain in full, with the rest retrieved from reference TRBV9 and TRBJ1-1, is DSGVTQTPKHLITATGQRVTLRCSPRSGDLSVYWYQQSLDQGLQFLIQYYNGEERAKGNILERFSAQQFPDLHSELNLSSLELGDSALYFCASSAWRGQNTEAFFGQGTRLTVV.

V is TRBV6-5 and J is TRBJ1-3, with D possibly matching TRBD1 (6 bases). Trimming left V 6 bases short and J 0 bases short, with 9 bases between. This CDR3 is built from 14 residues. Germline lookup yields CDR1 MNHEY and CDR2 SVGAGI. In nucleotides, the CDR3 is TGTGCCAGCAGACAGGGTCACTCTGGAAACACCATATATTTT. Translation: CASRQGHSGNTIYF.

This clone is classed as large. This chain links TRBV2 with TRBJ2-6; 9 bases fit TRBD2. CDR3 size: 17 residues. Germline CDR1 and CDR2: SNHLY and FYNNEI. V lost 2 bases, J lost 0 bases, and 2 bases stayed unmatched. The CDR3, as DNA: TGTGCCAGCAGTGAAACGCGGGGGGGCTCTGGGGCCAACGTCCTGACTTTC. Translation: CASSETRGGSGANVLTF.

Ten or more counts support this clone. The CDR3, as DNA: TGTGCCATGCTGACCAGGACATCAGGAAAACTGTTTTTT. It yields the protein CAMLTRTSGKLFF. The rearrangement links TRBV27 to TRBJ1-4; D may be TRBD1 (5 bases). The CDR3 is 13 residues long. The germline CDR1 and CDR2 sequences are MNHEY and SMNVEV (reference sequence). Trimming took 10 bases from V and 10 from J, leaving 19 bases between them.

V and J are TRBV14 and TRBJ1-1, with 9 bases that match TRBD1. The CDR3 consists of 16 residues. Per germline, CDR1 SGHDN and CDR2 FVKESK. Germline trimming cut 4 bases from V and 3 bases from J; bases unmatched to any gene: 9. CDR3 in amino acids: CASSRDRDYPYTEAFF. CDR3 in DNA: TGTGCCAGCAGCCGGGACAGGGATTATCCGTACACTGAAGCTTTCTTT.

The chain couples TRBV7-9 to TRBJ2-5, with D maybe TRBD2 (5 bases). Germline lookup yields CDR1 SEHNR and CDR2 FQNEAQ (reference sequence). V was cut by 5 bases and J by 2 bases, with 12 bases left in between. The CDR3 runs 14 residues. CDR3 amino acids: CASSLGLGQETQYF. Here the CDR3 DNA reads TGTGCCAGCAGCCTCGGACTGGGACAAGAGACCCAGTACTTC.

The chain recombines TRBV29-1 with TRBJ2-7; 12 nucleotides align to TRBD2. V lost 4 bases, J lost 7 bases, and 11 bases stayed unmatched. Germline V gives CDR1 SQVTM, CDR2 ANQGSEA. There are 15 residues in the CDR3. CDR3 DNA sequence: TGCAGCGTTGTGGGGCTAGCGGGGGGGCCAGAGGAGCAGTACTTC. This gives the protein CSVVGLAGGPEEQYF.

The V gene is TRBV11-3, the J gene TRBJ2-2; D remains unclear. Germline lookup yields CDR1 SGHNT and CDR2 YENEEA. CDR3 length equals 13 residues. V lost 0 bases and J 4 bases, leaving 3 bases between the germline ends. The CDR3 DNA sequence: TGTGCCAGCAGCTTAGACAGCACCGGGGAGCTGTTTTTT. This translates into CASSLDSTGELFF.

The chain carries TRBV10-1 and TRBJ1-1; D remains ambiguous. CDR3 size: 14 residues. In germline, CDR1 is WNHNN, CDR2 SYGVQD (reference sequence). V shed 5 bases and J shed 4 bases, with 14 bases lying between them. The CDR3 here is CASSHGLVGTEAFF. The CDR3 nucleotides are TGCGCCAGCAGTCACGGACTAGTCGGCACTGAAGCTTTCTTT.

The chain combines TRBV2 with TRBJ2-7, with D maybe TRBD2 (6 bases). V lost 6 bases, J lost 0 bases, and 12 bases lay in between. Germline V gene lookup returns CDR1 SNHLY and CDR2 FYNNEI. The CDR3 has 14 amino acids. The CDR3 bases are TGTGCCAGCAGAGGTGGGGGGAGCTCCTACGAGCAGTACTTC. This translates into CASRGGGSSYEQYF.

This clone was seen a few times. The rearrangement uses TRBV5-4 and TRBJ1-1; weak D call: TRBD1 (6 bases). Germline V gene lookup returns CDR1 SGHNT and CDR2 YYREEE (reference sequence). The CDR3 length is 11 residues. Trimming cost V 4 bases and J 6 bases, with 7 bases left between them. The CDR3 nucleotides read TGTGCCAGCAGCGGGGGCCCTGAAGCTTTCTTT. As protein: CASSGGPEAFF.

This chain uses TRBV12-5 with TRBJ2-7, with unresolved D. Per the germline V gene, CDR1 is LGHNT and CDR2 is FRNRAP. The CDR3 contains 11 residues. V was shortened by 7 bases and J by 4 bases, with 8 bases between the two germline ends. The CDR3 coding sequence is TGTGCTAGTGCTGACATGTACGAGCAGTACTTC. Amino acid sequence: CASADMYEQYF.

The chain couples TRBV27 to TRBJ2-7, with D perhaps matching TRBD2 (6 bases). Germline lookup yields CDR1 MNHEY and CDR2 SMNVEV (reference sequence). Trimming stripped 3 bases from V and 1 base from J, with 10 bases between. This CDR3 is built from 14 residues. CDR3 nucleotides: TGTGCCAGCAGTTTGGGGGGAGATTCCTACGAGCAGTACTTC. Translating gives CASSLGGDSYEQYF.

V and J are TRBV11-2 and TRBJ1-2, with a possible D match to TRBD1 (5 bases). CDR3 size: 13 residues. Per the germline V gene, CDR1 is SGHAT and CDR2 is FQNNGV. The V end lost 8 bases, the J end lost 6 bases, and 16 bases lay between the germline ends. The CDR3 coding sequence is TGTGCCAGCGGCTCCTACAGGAACGATGGCTACACCTTC. Amino acid sequence: CASGSYRNDGYTF.

The chain carries TRBV6-6 and TRBJ2-3, with 8 bases fitting TRBD2. Germline values: CDR1 MNHNY, CDR2 SVGAGI (reference sequence). Trimming removed 4 bases from V and 6 bases from J; junction bases left unmatched: 9. This CDR3 comprises 15 residues. The CDR3: CASSSRGGSGDTQYF. The CDR3 bases are TGTGCCAGCAGTTCACGGGGGGGTAGTGGGGATACGCAGTATTTT.

The CDR3 sequence is CASSPTGRRDEKLFF. The DNA for the CDR3 is TGCGCCAGCAGCCCTACAGGGAGACGGGATGAAAAACTGTTTTTT. This chain links TRBV5-1 with TRBJ1-4; D may be TRBD1 (6 bases). Trimming pared 4 bases from V and 6 bases from J, leaving 16 bases between. The CDR3 length is 15 residues. CDR1 and CDR2 (germline): SGHRS, YFSETQ.

The chain carries TRBV9 and TRBJ2-5, with 8 bases lining up with TRBD1. V shed 0 bases, J shed 4 bases, and the junction held 5 bases outside the gene matches. Germline CDR1 reads SGDLS; CDR2 reads YYNGEE. The CDR3 sequence is 15 residues long. As DNA, the CDR3 is TGTGCCAGCAGCGTAGGGGCAGGGGGCGGAGAGACCCAGTACTTC. It specifies CASSVGAGGGETQYF. The full variable domain, in which reference TRBV9 and TRBJ2-5 provide the parts outside the CDR3, is DSGVTQTPKHLITATGQRVTLRCSPRSGDLSVYWYQQSLDQGLQFLIQYYNGEERAKGNILERFSAQQFPDLHSELNLSSLELGDSALYFCASSVGAGGGETQYFGPGTRLLVL.

This clone has just one count. The chain recombines TRBV28 with TRBJ1-6, with TRBD1 identical over 9 bases. The CDR3 sequence is 18 residues long. Germline values: CDR1 MDHEN, CDR2 SYDVKM. The V and J ends lost 7 bases and 3 bases, in that order; junction bases with no gene match: 13. The CDR3 DNA reads TGTGCCAGCAAGCCCCACCGCTCGGGACAGGGCTATAATTCACCCCTCCACTTT. Translated: CASKPHRSGQGYNSPLHF.

Only a few counts were recorded for this clone. The chain is built from TRBV7-2 and TRBJ1-2, with D perhaps matching TRBD1 (6 bases). The ends were cut back, 3 bases at V and 14 bases at J, with 19 bases in the middle. The CDR3 runs 13 residues. Germline values: CDR1 SGHTA, CDR2 FQGNSA. The CDR3 DNA is TGTGCCAGCAGCTTGCCCCACAGGGACCGGAGGACCTTC. Translation: CASSLPHRDRRTF.

The gene calls are TRBV7-2 and TRBJ2-3; the D gene is possibly TRBD1 (5 bases). Germline assignment: CDR1 SGHTA and CDR2 FQGNSA. V lost 1 base to trimming and J lost 10 bases, with 9 bases between them. The CDR3 runs to 12 residues. The CDR3 bases are TGTGCCAGCAGCTTAGGTAGGGGTGCGCAGTATTTT. This sequence encodes CASSLGRGAQYF.

This chain joins TRBV9 and TRBJ2-1; 10 bases are a match to TRBD1. The V gene's germline CDR1 is SGDLS and CDR2 YYNGEE. The ends lost 6 bases at V and 5 bases at J; junction bases unmatched: 11. This CDR3 comprises 16 residues. This CDR3 is CASIPPRDRGHNEQFF. DNA of the CDR3: TGTGCCAGCATCCCGCCCCGGGACAGGGGCCACAATGAGCAGTTCTTC.